Listed below are T cell receptor beta chains from one sample, sequenced in a study of blood T cell repertoires in COVID-19. The assay was immunoSEQ multiplex PCR, and TCRdb's table has in-frame clones only and misses some. The sample gives some 50,000 clones, approximately 85% of which show up once; 15% to 17% is in the top ten. Sequencing was performed on peripheral blood. The receptor source for this set is a human donor in a cohort sampled during active COVID-19. The donor label of this sample is uncertain. Both conserved end residues are part of each CDR3. D genes are given only for firm matches. Clone size is shown for a subset of rows, as once, few, many or a class of expanded clone.

clone_size: -; d_call: TRBD2; j_call: TRBJ2-1; v_call: TRBV12-5; cdr3_nt: TGTGCTAGTGGTCCGGGACTAGCGCGAATCAATGAGCAGTTCTTC; cdr3_aa: CASGPGLARINEQFF
clone_size: -; d_call: -; j_call: TRBJ1-1; v_call: TRBV13; cdr3_nt: TGTGCCAGCAGCTTTCGGGGTTTGAACACTGAAGCTTTCTTT; cdr3_aa: CASSFRGLNTEAFF
clone_size: -; d_call: TRBD2; j_call: TRBJ2-1; v_call: TRBV2; cdr3_nt: TGTGCCAGCAACCTAGCGGGGCCGTACAATGAGCAGTTCTTC; cdr3_aa: CASNLAGPYNEQFF
clone_size: once; d_call: -; j_call: TRBJ2-3; v_call: TRBV7-9; cdr3_nt: TGTGCCAGCAGCCTCTCGGAGGATACGCAGTATTTT; cdr3_aa: CASSLSEDTQYF
clone_size: -; d_call: TRBD2; j_call: TRBJ2-3; v_call: TRBV20-1; cdr3_nt: TGCAGTGCTAGTTCTTTAGCGGGGGAGTCTAGCACAGATACGCAGTATTTT; cdr3_aa: CSASSLAGESSTDTQYF
clone_size: -; d_call: -; j_call: TRBJ1-1; v_call: TRBV18; cdr3_nt: TGTGCCAGCTCACCAACAAGGGACTATATGAACACTGAAGCTTTCTTT; cdr3_aa: CASSPTRDYMNTEAFF
clone_size: -; d_call: -; j_call: TRBJ1-1; v_call: TRBV15; cdr3_nt: TGTGCCACCAGCGACCTAGGGGGGGTTGGTACTGAAGCTTTCTTT; cdr3_aa: CATSDLGGVGTEAFF
clone_size: -; d_call: -; j_call: TRBJ1-2; v_call: TRBV7-9; cdr3_nt: TGTGCCAGCAGCTTCAGCTGGGGCTACTATGGCTACACCTTC; cdr3_aa: CASSFSWGYYGYTF
clone_size: -; d_call: TRBD1; j_call: TRBJ1-2; v_call: TRBV5-6; cdr3_nt: TGTGCCAGCAGCCCGACCGGGACAGGGGGCGCTTTGGCCGGCTACACCTTC; cdr3_aa: CASSPTGTGGALAGYTF
clone_size: few; d_call: -; j_call: TRBJ2-7; v_call: TRBV14; cdr3_nt: TGTGCCAGCAGCCAAGAAGGCGGCAGGGCCTACGAGCAGTACTTC; cdr3_aa: CASSQEGGRAYEQYF
clone_size: -; d_call: TRBD2; j_call: TRBJ2-1; v_call: TRBV10-3; cdr3_nt: TGTGCCATCACTGCGACTATACAGCGGGGGGACAATGAGCAGTTCTTC; cdr3_aa: CAITATIQRGDNEQFF
clone_size: -; d_call: -; j_call: TRBJ2-1; v_call: TRBV5-1; cdr3_nt: TGCGCCAGCAGCTTGGAATTCATGAGCTCCTACAATGAGCAGTTCTTC; cdr3_aa: CASSLEFMSSYNEQFF
clone_size: -; d_call: -; j_call: TRBJ1-1; v_call: TRBV19; cdr3_nt: TGTGCCAGTAGTTCCCGGGGACAAAGGAACACTGAAGCTTTCTTT; cdr3_aa: CASSSRGQRNTEAFF
clone_size: -; d_call: TRBD2; j_call: TRBJ2-5; v_call: TRBV4-2; cdr3_nt: TGTGCCAGCAGCCAAGCTCGGGGCGGGGGGCCCCAAGAGACCCAGTACTTC; cdr3_aa: CASSQARGGGPQETQYF
clone_size: -; d_call: -; j_call: TRBJ2-7; v_call: TRBV25-1; cdr3_nt: TGTGCCAGCAGAGCAGGGATCCAAACCTACGAGCAGTACTTC; cdr3_aa: CASRAGIQTYEQYF
clone_size: -; d_call: -; j_call: TRBJ1-4; v_call: TRBV5-5; cdr3_nt: TGTGCCAGCAGCCCGGCGGGTTTTGCAACTAATGAAAAACTGTTTTTT; cdr3_aa: CASSPAGFATNEKLFF
clone_size: -; d_call: TRBD2; j_call: TRBJ2-1; v_call: TRBV7-2; cdr3_nt: TGTGCCAGCAGCTTACGCAGGACTAGCGGGGGGGCATGGGAGCAGTTCTTC; cdr3_aa: CASSLRRTSGGAWEQFF
clone_size: -; d_call: -; j_call: TRBJ1-2; v_call: TRBV28; cdr3_nt: TGTGCCAGCCTAGACTCTTCCCCTTATGGCTACACCTTC; cdr3_aa: CASLDSSPYGYTF
clone_size: -; d_call: -; j_call: TRBJ1-1; v_call: TRBV19; cdr3_nt: TGTGCCAGTAGTAGCGCTTATGTAACTGAAGCTTTCTTT; cdr3_aa: CASSSAYVTEAFF
clone_size: -; d_call: TRBD1; j_call: TRBJ2-7; v_call: TRBV11-2; cdr3_nt: TGTGCCAGCAGCTTAGGACAGGGGGTGAGCGAGCAGTACTTC; cdr3_aa: CASSLGQGVSEQYF
clone_size: -; d_call: TRBD2; j_call: TRBJ2-7; v_call: TRBV5-8; cdr3_nt: TGTGCCAGCAGTGGGGGGGACCTCTACGAGCAGTACTTC; cdr3_aa: CASSGGDLYEQYF
clone_size: -; d_call: TRBD2; j_call: TRBJ2-1; v_call: TRBV19; cdr3_nt: TGTGCCAGTAGCCAAATAGCGGGGGCCACCTACAATGAGCAGTTCTTC; cdr3_aa: CASSQIAGATYNEQFF
clone_size: once; d_call: TRBD2; j_call: TRBJ2-5; v_call: TRBV4-2; cdr3_nt: TGTGCCAGCAGCCAAGACGGGGGGGTGGAAGAGACCCAGTACTTC; cdr3_aa: CASSQDGGVEETQYF
clone_size: -; d_call: TRBD1; j_call: TRBJ1-1; v_call: TRBV13; cdr3_nt: TGTGCCAGCACCTTAGGGGGCAGGGGGGCTTTCTTT; cdr3_aa: CASTLGGRGAFF
clone_size: -; d_call: -; j_call: TRBJ2-1; v_call: TRBV24-1; cdr3_nt: TGTGCCACCAGTGGGGCAGGGGAGCAGTTCTTC; cdr3_aa: CATSGAGEQFF
clone_size: -; d_call: TRBD1; j_call: TRBJ1-2; v_call: TRBV3-1/TRBV3-2; cdr3_nt: TGTGCCAGCAGCCAAGACTTGGACAGGGGAAACTATGGCTACACCTTC; cdr3_aa: CASSQDLDRGNYGYTF
clone_size: -; d_call: -; j_call: TRBJ2-1; v_call: TRBV14; cdr3_nt: TGTGCCAGCAGCCAAGATAATTTTTACTCCTACAATGAGCAGTTCTTC; cdr3_aa: CASSQDNFYSYNEQFF
clone_size: -; d_call: TRBD2; j_call: TRBJ2-7; v_call: TRBV7-8; cdr3_nt: TGTGCCAGCAGCCGCGTAGCGGGGGGGCCCTACGAGCAGTACTTC; cdr3_aa: CASSRVAGGPYEQYF
clone_size: -; d_call: TRBD2; j_call: TRBJ2-5; v_call: TRBV5-1; cdr3_nt: TGCGCCAGCAGCATGGGGACTAGCGGGGGGTTGCAAGAGACCCAGTACTTC; cdr3_aa: CASSMGTSGGLQETQYF
clone_size: -; d_call: -; j_call: TRBJ1-1; v_call: TRBV4-3; cdr3_nt: TGCGCCAGCAGCCCAAGGCGGGGCACTGAAGCTTTCTTT; cdr3_aa: CASSPRRGTEAFF
clone_size: -; d_call: TRBD1; j_call: TRBJ2-7; v_call: TRBV7-2; cdr3_nt: TGTGCCAGCAGCCCAGGGACAGGCGGCGAGCAGTACTTC; cdr3_aa: CASSPGTGGEQYF
clone_size: -; d_call: -; j_call: TRBJ2-1; v_call: TRBV11-1; cdr3_nt: TGTGCCAGCAGCCCCCGCGGGGCAAGCTCCTACAATGAGCAGTTCTTC; cdr3_aa: CASSPRGASSYNEQFF
clone_size: -; d_call: TRBD2; j_call: TRBJ2-1; v_call: TRBV4-2; cdr3_nt: TGTGCCAGCAGCCCCGGAGGCGGGGGGGCAAATGAGCAGTTCTTC; cdr3_aa: CASSPGGGGANEQFF
clone_size: -; d_call: TRBD2; j_call: TRBJ2-5; v_call: TRBV6-5; cdr3_nt: TGTGCCAGCAGCGGACTAGCCAGAGAGACCCAGTACTTC; cdr3_aa: CASSGLARETQYF
clone_size: -; d_call: TRBD2; j_call: TRBJ2-2; v_call: TRBV7-6; cdr3_nt: TGTGCCAGCAGCCCAACCCCAACTAGCGGGGGGCTTACCGGGGAGCTGTTTTTT; cdr3_aa: CASSPTPTSGGLTGELFF
clone_size: -; d_call: TRBD1; j_call: TRBJ1-3; v_call: TRBV2; cdr3_nt: TGTGCCAGCAGCAGGACAGGGATGGGAAACACCATATATTTT; cdr3_aa: CASSRTGMGNTIYF
clone_size: -; d_call: TRBD1; j_call: TRBJ2-1; v_call: TRBV2; cdr3_nt: TGTGCCAGCAGTGCACCGGGACAGGGAACGGCTGAGCAGTTCTTC; cdr3_aa: CASSAPGQGTAEQFF
clone_size: -; d_call: TRBD1; j_call: TRBJ1-5; v_call: TRBV19; cdr3_nt: TGTGCCAGTAGTGGGGACAGAAATCAGCCCCAGCATTTT; cdr3_aa: CASSGDRNQPQHF
clone_size: -; d_call: -; j_call: TRBJ2-5; v_call: TRBV6-6; cdr3_nt: TGTGCCAGCAGTTACTCGATGTCAGGGGAGACCCAGTACTTC; cdr3_aa: CASSYSMSGETQYF
clone_size: -; d_call: -; j_call: TRBJ2-5; v_call: TRBV15; cdr3_nt: TGTGCCACCAGCAGAGATCTTAGGAGGGGACAGACGCAAGAGACCCAGTACTTC; cdr3_aa: CATSRDLRRGQTQETQYF
clone_size: -; d_call: -; j_call: TRBJ1-1; v_call: TRBV29-1; cdr3_nt: TGCAGCGCCACGGGACACTCGAACACTGAAGCTTTCTTT; cdr3_aa: CSATGHSNTEAFF
clone_size: -; d_call: TRBD1; j_call: TRBJ2-2; v_call: TRBV5-1; cdr3_nt: TGCGCCAGCAGCGTGACAGGGGGGAACACCGGGGAGCTGTTTTTT; cdr3_aa: CASSVTGGNTGELFF
clone_size: -; d_call: -; j_call: TRBJ1-2; v_call: TRBV6-1; cdr3_nt: TGTGCCAGCAGTGAAGGGGGGACAAGCTTGTATGGCTACACCTTC; cdr3_aa: CASSEGGTSLYGYTF
clone_size: few; d_call: -; j_call: TRBJ1-2; v_call: TRBV11-2; cdr3_nt: TGTGCCAGCAGCCCCACGGCAGGAAGGTATGGCTACACCTTC; cdr3_aa: CASSPTAGRYGYTF
clone_size: -; d_call: -; j_call: TRBJ2-1; v_call: TRBV4-1; cdr3_nt: TGCGCCAGCAGCCACAGGGGCGCGAACTACAATGAGCAGTTCTTC; cdr3_aa: CASSHRGANYNEQFF
clone_size: -; d_call: -; j_call: TRBJ1-3; v_call: TRBV9; cdr3_nt: TGTGCCAGCAGCGCCGGTAGGGAGTCTGGAAACACCATATATTTT; cdr3_aa: CASSAGRESGNTIYF
clone_size: -; d_call: TRBD2; j_call: TRBJ2-7; v_call: TRBV5-5; cdr3_nt: TGTGCCAGCAGCTTGGGGCGGGGGGCCTTCTACGAGCAGTACTTC; cdr3_aa: CASSLGRGAFYEQYF
clone_size: -; d_call: -; j_call: TRBJ1-4; v_call: TRBV29-1; cdr3_nt: TGCAGCGTTGTCACCGCGGGGCGAGAAAAACTGTTTTTT; cdr3_aa: CSVVTAGREKLFF
clone_size: -; d_call: -; j_call: TRBJ2-2; v_call: TRBV19; cdr3_nt: TGTGCCAGCCGACAGGTATCGAACACCGGGGAGCTGTTTTTT; cdr3_aa: CASRQVSNTGELFF
clone_size: few; d_call: -; j_call: TRBJ1-5; v_call: TRBV4-3; cdr3_nt: TGCGCCAGCAGCCAAGCGTATCCGTATGGCAATCAGCCCCAGCATTTT; cdr3_aa: CASSQAYPYGNQPQHF
clone_size: -; d_call: -; j_call: TRBJ2-5; v_call: TRBV5-4; cdr3_nt: TGTGCCAGCAGCTTTAAGGCGAGCGGGGAGACCCAGTACTTC; cdr3_aa: CASSFKASGETQYF
clone_size: -; d_call: -; j_call: TRBJ2-2; v_call: TRBV5-5; cdr3_nt: TGTGCCAGCAGCTTGGGAACAGGGAACACCGGGGAGCTGTTTTTT; cdr3_aa: CASSLGTGNTGELFF
clone_size: -; d_call: TRBD1; j_call: TRBJ1-2; v_call: TRBV18; cdr3_nt: TGTGCCAGCTCAATGACAGGGGGAAGCGGCTACACCTTC; cdr3_aa: CASSMTGGSGYTF